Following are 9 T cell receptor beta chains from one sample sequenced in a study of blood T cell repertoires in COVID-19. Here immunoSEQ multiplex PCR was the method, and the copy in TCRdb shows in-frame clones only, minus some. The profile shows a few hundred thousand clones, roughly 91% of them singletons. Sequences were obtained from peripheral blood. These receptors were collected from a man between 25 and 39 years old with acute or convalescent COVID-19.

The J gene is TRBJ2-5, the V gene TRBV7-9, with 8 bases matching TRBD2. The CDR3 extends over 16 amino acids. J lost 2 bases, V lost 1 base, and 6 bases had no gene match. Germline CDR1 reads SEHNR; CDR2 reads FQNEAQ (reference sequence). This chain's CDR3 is CASSLGAGAPQETQYF. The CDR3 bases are TGTGCCAGCAGCTTAGGAGCGGGGGCCCCTCAAGAGACCCAGTACTTC.

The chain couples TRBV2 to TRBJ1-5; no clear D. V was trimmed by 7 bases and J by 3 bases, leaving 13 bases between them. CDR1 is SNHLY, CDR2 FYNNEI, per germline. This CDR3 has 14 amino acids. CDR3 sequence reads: CASMREQLNQPQHF. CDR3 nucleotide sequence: TGTGCCAGCATGCGGGAACAGCTCAATCAGCCCCAGCATTTT.

The CDR3 DNA sequence: TGTGCCAGCAGGGCCGGGACAGGGGTTGGAGGCTACACCTTC. Its translation: CASRAGTGVGGYTF. The chain recombines TRBV27 with TRBJ1-2; 10 nucleotides line up with TRBD1. Germline assignment: CDR1 MNHEY and CDR2 SMNVEV (reference sequence). The V gene end was trimmed by 6 bases and the J gene end by 8 bases; junction bases not matched to a gene: 9. This CDR3 comprises 14 residues.

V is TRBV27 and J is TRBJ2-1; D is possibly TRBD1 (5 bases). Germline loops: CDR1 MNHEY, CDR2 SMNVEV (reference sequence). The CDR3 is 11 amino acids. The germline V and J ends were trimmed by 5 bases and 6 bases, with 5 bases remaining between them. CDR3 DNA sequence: TGTGCCAGCAGTCAGGGCAATGAGCAGTTCTTC. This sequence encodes CASSQGNEQFF.

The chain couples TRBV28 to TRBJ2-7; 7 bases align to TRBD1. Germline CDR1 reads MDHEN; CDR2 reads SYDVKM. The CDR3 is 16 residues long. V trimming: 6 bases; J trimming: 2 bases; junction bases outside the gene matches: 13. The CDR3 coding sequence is TGTGCCAGCAGCCCGATGGGACAGTCGCTCCCCTACGAGCAGTACTTC. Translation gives CASSPMGQSLPYEQYF.

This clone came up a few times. The CDR3 DNA is TGTGCCAGCAGTACCCTCCCGGGAGGTGGCTACACCTTC. Translating gives CASSTLPGGGYTF. The J gene is TRBJ1-2, the V gene TRBV6-6; D remains unclear. V shed 5 bases and J shed 7 bases, with 14 bases lying between them. The CDR3 is made up of 13 amino acids. CDR1 is MNHNY and CDR2 is SVGAGI in the germline V gene (reference sequence).

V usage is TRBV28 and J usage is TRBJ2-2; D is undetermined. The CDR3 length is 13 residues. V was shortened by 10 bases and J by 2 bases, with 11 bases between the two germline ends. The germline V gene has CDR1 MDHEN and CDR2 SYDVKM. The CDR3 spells CATYRINTGELFF. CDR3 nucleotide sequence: TGTGCCACCTACAGAATCAACACCGGGGAGCTGTTTTTT.

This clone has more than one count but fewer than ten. The DNA for the CDR3 is TGTGCCAGCAGCCAGAGACAGGGGGTCTATGGCTACACCTTC. Its protein product is CASSQRQGVYGYTF. The chain joins TRBV3-1 (or the pseudogene TRBV3-2) to TRBJ1-2; 9 bases map to TRBD1. Per germline, CDR1 LGHDT and CDR2 YNNKEL (reference sequence). The V and J ends lost 3 bases and 4 bases, in that order; junction bases with no gene match: 3. The CDR3 extends over 14 amino acids.

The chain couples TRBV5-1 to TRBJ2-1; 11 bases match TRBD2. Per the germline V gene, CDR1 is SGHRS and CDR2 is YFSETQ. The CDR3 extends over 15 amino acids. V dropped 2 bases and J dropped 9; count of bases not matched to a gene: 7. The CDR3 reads CASSFTSGSSGEQFF. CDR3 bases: TGCGCCAGCAGCTTTACTAGCGGGAGCTCGGGTGAGCAGTTCTTC. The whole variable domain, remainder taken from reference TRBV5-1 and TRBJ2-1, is KAGVTQTPRYLIKTRGQQVTLSCSPISGHRSVSWYQQTPGQGLQFLFEYFSETQRNKGNFPGRFSGRQFSNSRSEMNVSTLELGDSALYLCASSFTSGSSGEQFFGPGTRLTVL.